This is a list of T cell receptor beta chains from one sample in a study of blood T cell repertoires in COVID-19. The table came from immunoSEQ multiplex PCR; TCRdb's copy has only in-frame clones and leaves some out. The table lists under 90,000 clones, approximately 79% of them singletons. Sequencing input: peripheral blood. All receptors come from a woman of 80 years or more with active or convalescent COVID-19. CDR3s include the opening cysteine and the closing phenylalanine or tryptophan. Fields, in order: J gene, D gene, CDR3 length, clone size, V gene, CDR3 protein, CDR3 DNA. The D gene is left open where the match is weak. Only some rows state a clone size, as once, few, many or a class for expanded clones.

TRBJ2-2,TRBD1,15,.,TRBV27,CASRWGQVNTGELFF,TGTGCCAGCAGGTGGGGACAGGTCAACACCGGGGAGCTGTTTTTT
TRBJ1-5,.,15,.,TRBV6-5,CASTQRGFGNQPQHF,TGTGCCAGCACCCAGAGGGGGTTCGGCAATCAGCCCCAGCATTTT
TRBJ2-1,.,11,.,TRBV10-3,CAISWEDEQFF,TGTGCCATCTCTTGGGAGGATGAGCAGTTCTTC
TRBJ2-7,TRBD2,14,.,TRBV3-1/TRBV3-2,CASSLLTGGYEQYF,TGTGCCAGCAGCCTCCTGACGGGGGGCTACGAGCAGTACTTC
TRBJ1-6,TRBD1,15,many,TRBV7-2,CASSSKQGTNSPLHF,TGTGCCAGCAGCTCCAAACAGGGGACGAATTCACCCCTCCACTTT
TRBJ2-3,TRBD2,14,.,TRBV9,CASSSSGKADTQYF,TGTGCCAGCAGCTCTAGCGGGAAGGCAGATACGCAGTATTTT
TRBJ1-1,TRBD1,14,once,TRBV5-1,CASSRRQGNTEAFF,TGCGCCAGCAGCCGTCGACAGGGGAACACTGAAGCTTTCTTT
TRBJ2-2,TRBD2,16,.,TRBV9,CASSIGLAGYTGELFF,TGTGCCAGCAGCATAGGACTAGCGGGTTACACCGGGGAGCTGTTTTTT
TRBJ2-2,TRBD1,16,.,TRBV23-1,CASSHPHRGGTGELFF,TGCGCCAGCAGCCACCCCCACAGGGGTGGCACCGGGGAGCTGTTTTTT
TRBJ2-7,.,16,.,TRBV21-1,CASPLLLAGIGYEQYF,TGTGCCAGCCCCCTTTTACTAGCGGGAATTGGCTACGAGCAGTACTTC
TRBJ2-7,TRBD1,13,.,TRBV10-3,CAISDQGAYEQYF,TGTGCCATCAGTGATCAGGGGGCCTACGAGCAGTACTTC
TRBJ2-3,.,14,once,TRBV28,CASSNPTGTDTQYF,TGTGCCAGCAGCAATCCAACAGGGACAGATACGCAGTATTTT
TRBJ2-2,.,15,.,TRBV30,CAWIDLLRDTGELFF,TGTGCCTGGATTGATCTCCTGAGGGACACCGGGGAGCTGTTTTTT
TRBJ1-5,.,14,few,TRBV29-1,CSVEESGGNQPQHF,TGCAGCGTTGAAGAGTCAGGGGGCAATCAGCCCCAGCATTTT
TRBJ2-1,.,16,.,TRBV19,CASSIILGTGIGEQFF,TGTGCCAGTAGTATCATCTTGGGAACGGGGATCGGTGAGCAGTTCTTC
TRBJ2-7,TRBD2,14,.,TRBV7-3,CASSSTGGQDEQYF,TGTGCCAGCAGCTCCACGGGAGGTCAAGACGAGCAGTACTTC
TRBJ2-7,TRBD2,16,.,TRBV7-2,CASSFIWGDYPYEQYF,TGTGCCAGCAGCTTCATTTGGGGGGACTACCCCTACGAGCAGTACTTC
TRBJ2-3,.,17,.,TRBV6-1,CASSELESARGTDTQYF,TGTGCCAGCAGTGAATTGGAATCAGCTAGAGGCACAGATACGCAGTATTTT
TRBJ1-4,.,14,.,TRBV30,CAWATGIANEKLFF,TGTGCCTGGGCTACAGGGATCGCGAATGAAAAACTGTTTTTT
TRBJ2-3,.,10,.,TRBV20-1,CSAGRTTQYF,TGCAGTGCGGGGCGGACAACGCAGTATTTT
TRBJ1-1,TRBD1,16,.,TRBV6-6,CASKAGQGASNTEAFF,TGTGCCAGCAAGGCGGGACAGGGGGCGAGTAACACTGAAGCTTTCTTT
TRBJ1-2,.,14,.,TRBV5-5,CASSLANRGDGYTF,TGTGCCAGCAGCTTGGCTAATCGGGGGGACGGCTACACCTTC
TRBJ2-2,TRBD2,14,.,TRBV5-1,CASSFAGAAGELFF,TGCGCCAGCAGCTTTGCGGGAGCCGCGGGGGAGCTGTTTTTT
TRBJ2-1,.,15,.,TRBV7-2,CASSLGAASYNEQFF,TGTGCCAGCAGCTTAGGAGCAGCGTCCTACAATGAGCAGTTCTTC
TRBJ2-1,.,16,.,TRBV4-2,CASSQPVGVHDNEQFF,TGTGCCAGCAGCCAGCCTGTGGGCGTTCACGACAATGAGCAGTTCTTC
TRBJ1-3,.,13,.,TRBV2,CAGRGALGNTIYF,TGTGCCGGGCGGGGGGCGCTTGGAAACACCATATATTTT
TRBJ1-2,TRBD1,16,.,TRBV28,CASSLESRTGNYGYTF,TGTGCCAGCAGTTTAGAGAGTCGGACAGGGAACTATGGCTACACCTTC
TRBJ1-1,TRBD1,17,.,TRBV6-2/TRBV6-3,CASSTANLGTVNTEAFF,TGTGCCAGCAGTACCGCCAATCTCGGGACAGTGAACACTGAAGCTTTCTTT
TRBJ2-7,TRBD1,15,.,TRBV28,CASSSQGANIVEQYF,TGTGCCAGCAGTTCCCAGGGGGCGAACATCGTCGAGCAGTACTTC
TRBJ1-5,.,15,.,TRBV3-1/TRBV3-2,CASSPGRYSNQPQHF,TGTGCCAGCAGCCCCGGTCGATATAGCAATCAGCCCCAGCATTTT
TRBJ2-3,.,11,.,TRBV6-4,CASTDGNTQYF,TGTGCCAGCACCGACGGGAATACGCAGTATTTT
TRBJ1-1,.,13,.,TRBV30,CAGIIGVNTEAFF,TGTGCCGGGATAATAGGGGTGAACACTGAAGCTTTCTTT
TRBJ2-1,TRBD2,18,once,TRBV24-1,CATSDFGTSGMGYNEQFF,TGTGCCACCAGTGATTTCGGGACTAGCGGGATGGGGTACAATGAGCAGTTCTTC
TRBJ2-1,.,17,.,TRBV24-1,CATSDSAAASSYNEQFF,TGTGCCACCAGTGATTCCGCGGCAGCTAGCTCCTACAATGAGCAGTTCTTC
TRBJ2-7,TRBD2,15,once,TRBV9,CASSVAPGGAYEQYF,TGTGCCAGCAGCGTAGCCCCGGGGGGGGCCTACGAGCAGTACTTC
TRBJ1-2,.,12,.,TRBV6-2/TRBV6-3,CASSDSSGGYTF,TGTGCCAGCAGTGACTCGTCAGGGGGCTACACCTTC
TRBJ2-1,TRBD2,16,once,TRBV9,CASSVRLAASGNEQFF,TGTGCCAGCAGCGTAAGACTAGCGGCATCGGGGAATGAGCAGTTCTTC
TRBJ1-2,TRBD1,15,few,TRBV7-3,CASSLSEGAKDRDTF,TGTGCCAGCAGCTTATCGGAGGGGGCTAAGGATAGGGACACCTTC
TRBJ2-3,TRBD2,15,.,TRBV7-3,CASSLGLAPTDTQYF,TGTGCCAGCAGTTTGGGACTAGCGCCCACAGATACGCAGTATTTT
TRBJ1-4,TRBD1,14,.,TRBV18,CASVPGTGSEKLFF,TGTGCCAGCGTTCCCGGGACAGGGAGCGAAAAACTGTTTTTT
TRBJ1-4,.,15,.,TRBV28,CASNSGSATNEKLFF,TGTGCCAGCAATTCAGGGTCCGCAACTAATGAAAAACTGTTTTTT
TRBJ1-4,.,15,few,TRBV5-1,CASKISTTTNEKLFF,TGCGCCAGCAAAATTTCGACAACAACTAATGAAAAACTGTTTTTT
TRBJ1-5,.,15,.,TRBV30,CAWSLGGGGGQPQHF,TGTGCCTGGAGCCTAGGTGGGGGGGGCGGACAGCCCCAGCATTTT
TRBJ2-3,.,13,few,TRBV9,CASSVLPTDTQYF,TGTGCCAGCAGCGTACTACCGACAGATACGCAGTATTTT
TRBJ2-1,TRBD2,16,few,TRBV16,CASSQLGTSGSGEQFF,TGTGCCAGCAGCCAATTGGGCACTAGCGGGAGCGGTGAGCAGTTCTTC
TRBJ2-3,.,13,.,TRBV19,CASSPGSTDTQYF,TGTGCCAGTAGCCCAGGGAGCACAGATACGCAGTATTTT
TRBJ1-2,.,15,.,TRBV4-1,CASSQEVRGYYGYTF,TGCGCCAGCAGCCAAGAGGTCCGGGGTTACTATGGCTACACCTTC
TRBJ2-7,TRBD2,14,few,TRBV7-9,CASSPSGGMNEQYF,TGTGCCAGCAGCCCCTCGGGAGGGATGAACGAGCAGTACTTC
TRBJ2-2,TRBD2,16,.,TRBV7-9,CASSLVPSGNTGELFF,TGTGCCAGCAGCTTAGTGCCTAGCGGAAACACCGGGGAGCTGTTTTTT